One and the same sample provided the 23 T cell receptor beta chains below, sequenced in a study of blood T cells in healthy people across ages. Sample-barcoded 5' priming and a J-beta primer mix drove a second PCR of about 7 to 11 cycles. From the 5' RACE reads, TCRdb called clonotypes with MiXCR, one entry per CDR3 protein. The table includes some 750,000 distinct CDR3 sequences, about a fifth detected once. Sequenced sample: blood. The receptors were sampled from a man in his sixties or seventies in good health.

The J gene is TRBJ2-5, the V gene TRBV12-3 or TRBV12-4; 13 bases are a match to TRBD2. The CDR3 consists of 17 residues. V gave up 5 bases and J gave up 4 bases; unmatched junction bases: 10. The CDR3 coding sequence is TGTGCCAGCAGTCCACGCCAACTAGCGGGGGGGCGAGAGACCCAGTACTTC. It codes for CASSPRQLAGGRETQYF.

For this clonotype: The germline gene is not matched at one end of the junction; a read error may be the cause. The V and J genes are TRBV12-3 or TRBV12-4 and TRBJ1-2; the match to TRBD1 covers 7 bases. This CDR3 region has 15 residues. CDR3 DNA: TGTGCCAACAGTTCACAGGGACAGCCAAGCTATGGCTACACCTTC. Residues: CANSSQGQPSYGYTF.

This clonotype showed up just a few times. The V and J genes are TRBV28 and TRBJ2-7; no clear D gene. V lost 8 bases and J 4 bases, leaving 12 bases between the germline ends. Germline CDR1 is MDHEN and CDR2 is SYDVKM. CDR3 length: 12 amino acids. CDR3 sequence reads: CASGPLSYEQYF. For the CDR3, the DNA is TGTGCCAGCGGTCCCTTGTCGTACGAGCAGTACTTC.

The V and J genes are TRBV28 and TRBJ2-5, with TRBD2 matching 8 bases. J lost 2 bases, V lost 6 bases, and 8 bases had no gene match. CDR3 size: 15 residues. Germline CDR1 MDHEN, CDR2 SYDVKM. The CDR3: CASRPPGTRQETQYF. CDR3 DNA: TGTGCCAGCAGACCGCCCGGGACTAGACAAGAGACCCAGTACTTC.

This rearrangement joins TRBV27 to TRBJ1-2; the D gene is possibly TRBD1 (6 bases). Germline values: CDR1 MNHEY, CDR2 SMNVEV (reference sequence). Between the trimmed V and J ends, which lost 5 bases and 4 bases, there was a span of 14 bases. The CDR3 has 14 residues. The CDR3 loop is CASSIDRSSYGYTF. In DNA form, the CDR3 reads TGTGCCAGCAGTATTGACAGGTCGAGCTATGGCTACACCTTC.

This sequence joins TRBV7-2 and TRBJ1-5; D is possibly TRBD1 (6 bases). V lost 5 bases to trimming and J lost 3 bases, with 14 bases between them. Germline V gene sequence: CDR1 SGHTA, CDR2 FQGNSA. This CDR3 region has 15 residues. CDR3 sequence: CASSQRGQFNQPQHF. The CDR3 DNA is TGTGCCAGCAGCCAGAGAGGACAGTTCAATCAGCCCCAGCATTTT.

The rearrangement joins TRBV20-1 to TRBJ1-5; D may be TRBD1 (6 bases). V was clipped by 6 bases and J by 3 bases, with 15 bases between them. CDR1 DFQATT and CDR2 SNEGSKA come from the germline V gene (reference sequence). The CDR3 runs 14 residues. CDR3 sequence (DNA): TGCAGTGCCGCGGGACCAGGGGACAATCAGCCCCAGCATTTT. Its translation is CSAAGPGDNQPQHF.

This clonotype was observed once. The rearrangement uses TRBV29-1 and TRBJ2-1, with TRBD2 matching over 7 bases. J gave up 0 bases and V 2 bases, and 10 bases lay outside the gene matches. Germline V lookup: CDR1 SQVTM, CDR2 ANQGSEA. This CDR3 has 17 amino acids. The CDR3 protein is CSVENPLGGSSYNEQFF. The DNA for the CDR3 is TGCAGCGTTGAAAACCCCCTGGGGGGGAGCTCCTACAATGAGCAGTTCTTC.

The chain employs TRBV5-1 and TRBJ2-3; the match to TRBD2 covers 10 bases. Germline CDR1 reads SGHRS; CDR2 reads YFSETQ. The CDR3 spans 15 residues. With V trimmed by 3 bases and J by 5 bases, 6 bases remained unmatched. For the CDR3, the DNA is TGCGCCAGCAGCTCCTTAGCGGGGGGTGAAGATACGCAGTATTTT. This sequence encodes CASSSLAGGEDTQYF.

This clonotype was seen more than once but under ten times. The chain joins TRBV11-2 to TRBJ2-3; D gene uncertain. CDR3 length: 13 amino acids. CDR1 is SGHAT, CDR2 FQNNGV, per germline. V lost 5 bases and J 4 bases, leaving 10 bases between the germline ends. The CDR3 nucleotides are TGTGCCAGCAGCCCCGCAGCTGCAGATACGCAGTATTTT. Translating it yields CASSPAAADTQYF.

Concerning this clonotype itself: The junction departs from the called germline gene at one end, perhaps through a read error. The chain couples TRBV6-5 to TRBJ1-2, with a possible D match to TRBD1 (5 bases). CDR3 length: 15 amino acids. Germline CDR1 reads MNHEY; CDR2 reads SVGAGI. CDR3 residues: CASSYWGDQNYGYTF. For the CDR3, the DNA is TGTGCCAGTAGTTACTGGGGGGACCAAAACTATGGCTACACCTTC.

This clonotype occurred a few times. CDR3 loop: CASSTRTVNTEAFF. CDR3 in DNA: TGTGCCAGCAGCACCCGGACGGTGAACACTGAAGCTTTCTTT. This chain joins TRBV7-9 and TRBJ1-1; D uncertain. Trimming took off 5 bases at V and 0 bases at J, with 10 bases between the two ends. CDR3 length: 14 residues. The germline V gene has CDR1 SEHNR and CDR2 FQNEAQ (reference sequence).

This clonotype was seen only once. The chain employs TRBV28 and TRBJ1-2; the D gene is possibly TRBD1 (5 bases). V lost 2 bases, J lost 4 bases, and 11 bases lay in between. Per the germline V gene, CDR1 is MDHEN and CDR2 is SYDVKM. This CDR3 has 14 residues. CDR3 sequence (DNA): TGTGCCAGCAGTTTAGACGGGGCCGCCTATGGCTACACCTTC. Its translation is CASSLDGAAYGYTF.

This chain links TRBV6-6 with TRBJ1-1; D remains ambiguous. Germline CDR1 and CDR2: MNHNY and SVGAGI (reference sequence). V lost 5 bases to trimming and J lost 1 base, with 8 bases between them. There are 13 residues in the CDR3. DNA for the CDR3: TGTGCCAGCAGTGGCGGGCAGAACACTGAAGCTTTCTTT. Its translation is CASSGGQNTEAFF.

This clonotype appeared many times. CDR3 nucleotides: TGTGCCAGCGCCCTGCGGGGTGAAGCTTTCTTT. It is translated as CASALRGEAFF. The genes are TRBV2 and TRBJ1-1, with no clear D. V lost 8 bases and J lost 7, with 11 bases in between. The CDR3 contains 11 residues. Looked up from germline, CDR1 is SNHLY and CDR2 is FYNNEI. Looking up the rest from reference TRBV2 and TRBJ1-1 gives the full variable domain: EPEVTQTPSHQVTQMGQEVILRCVPISNHLYFYWYRQILGQKVEFLVSFYNNEISEKSEIFDDQFSVERPDGSNFTLKIRSTKLEDSAMYFCASALRGEAFFGQGTRLTVV.

J is TRBJ2-1 and V is TRBV7-8; 7 bases align to TRBD1. Germline CDR1 SGHVS, CDR2 FQNEAQ. The CDR3 runs to 17 residues. J gave up 6 bases and V 3 bases, and 14 bases lay outside the gene matches. The CDR3 nucleotides are TGTGCCAGCAGCTTTGGTAGATGGGGGACAGCTCTCAATGAGCAGTTCTTC. This sequence encodes CASSFGRWGTALNEQFF.

This clonotype was seen a handful of times. The chain combines TRBV6-5 with TRBJ1-2; 8 positions agree with TRBD1. This CDR3 is 13 amino acids long. J was trimmed by 7 bases and V by 2 bases; bases with no gene match: 3. CDR1 and CDR2 (germline): MNHEY, SVGAGI. DNA of the CDR3: TGTGCCAGCAGTTACCGGACAGGGTTTGGCTACACCTTC. Translated: CASSYRTGFGYTF.

The rearrangement uses TRBV29-1 and TRBJ2-3; TRBD1 matches 7 bases. V dropped 0 bases and J dropped 8; count of bases not matched to a gene: 5. Germline values: CDR1 SQVTM, CDR2 ANQGSEA. The CDR3 consists of 13 residues. DNA for the CDR3: TGCAGCGTTGAAGAAAACTACAGGGGTACGCAGTATTTT. Encoded protein: CSVEENYRGTQYF.

This clonotype has a handful of counts. One end of the junction does not line up with germline, which may come from a read error. The CDR3 nucleotides read TGTGCCACCAGCCCCTACCGCGGGGCGGACAATGTGCAGTTCTTC. Translation: CATSPYRGADNVQFF. This chain uses TRBV24-1 with TRBJ2-5; the D gene is possibly TRBD2 (6 bases). The end of the DNA aligns better with TRBJ2-1, so the J call may be wrong. Germline V gene lookup returns CDR1 KGHDR and CDR2 SFDVKD. The CDR3 loop spans 15 amino acids.

The chain couples TRBV20-1 to TRBJ2-1; 12 bases match TRBD2. Trimming took 6 bases from V and 6 from J; bases not matched to a gene: 6. Germline loops: CDR1 DFQATT, CDR2 SNEGSKA (reference sequence). CDR3 size: 14 residues. The CDR3 nucleotides are TGCAGTGCCGATGGACTAGCGGGGTCCAATGAGCAGTTCTTC. This gives the protein CSADGLAGSNEQFF.

The rearrangement joins TRBV5-1 to TRBJ1-2; the D is unclear. V was cut by 4 bases and J by 0 bases, with 7 bases left in between. Germline V gene data show CDR1 as SGHRS and CDR2 as YFSETQ. The CDR3 extends over 13 amino acids. CDR3 sequence (DNA): TGCGCCAGCAGCCCGACAACTAACTATGGCTACACCTTC. Its protein is CASSPTTNYGYTF.

This clonotype was picked up a small number of times. This chain uses TRBV18 with TRBJ1-2; TRBD1 might be the D (6 bases). The germline V gene encodes CDR1 KGHSH and CDR2 LQKENI. There are 18 residues in the CDR3. The V end was cut by 6 bases, the J end by 0 bases, with 23 bases between. CDR3 in amino acids: CASSVSGAGARANYGYTF. The DNA of the CDR3 is TGTGCCAGCTCGGTCTCCGGGGCGGGGGCCCGAGCTAACTATGGCTACACCTTC.

The rearrangement joins TRBV5-1 to TRBJ2-3; 8 nucleotides match TRBD1. Germline CDR1 and CDR2: SGHRS and YFSETQ. With 0 bases clipped from V and 2 bases from J, the junction kept 5 bases outside the gene matches. This CDR3 is built from 16 residues. Here the CDR3 reads CASSLDGTGNTDTQYF. CDR3 nucleotides: TGCGCCAGCAGCTTGGACGGGACAGGAAACACAGATACGCAGTATTTT.